Listed here are 9 T cell receptor beta chains from one sample, sequenced in a study of T cells after yellow fever vaccination. TCRdb independently ran MiXCR on the 5' RACE reads; one entry per CDR3 protein. Among some 500,000 distinct CDR3 sequences listed, about 13% were seen once. The sample here was PBMCs, taken on the day of the yellow fever booster vaccination. Every receptor here comes from a man aged 25 to 40 who received the YFV17D yellow fever vaccine.

This clonotype was observed a few times. The genes are TRBV10-3 and TRBJ2-7; TRBD2 is a possible D gene (5 bases). V lost 3 bases, J lost 0 bases, and 15 bases lay in between. The CDR3 sequence is 16 residues long. Germline V gives CDR1 ENHRY, CDR2 SYGVKD. CDR3 region: CAISDGTGTTSYEQYF. The DNA for the CDR3 is TGTGCCATCAGTGACGGAACGGGAACGACCTCCTACGAGCAGTACTTC.

This clonotype was recorded a few times. The genes are TRBV7-8 and TRBJ2-3, with TRBD1 matching over 7 bases. Germline V gene lookup returns CDR1 SGHVS and CDR2 FQNEAQ. The CDR3 is 14 amino acids. V lost 4 bases to trimming and J lost 5 bases; unmatched junction nucleotides: 6. The CDR3: CASSSSTGLDTQYF. The CDR3 DNA follows: TGTGCCAGCAGCTCCTCGACAGGGTTAGATACGCAGTATTTT.

This clonotype has only a few counts. This rearrangement joins TRBV20-1 to TRBJ2-1; no reliable D call. Per the germline V gene, CDR1 is DFQATT and CDR2 is SNEGSKA (reference sequence). The length of the CDR3 is 12 residues. V was trimmed by 5 bases and J by 8 bases, leaving 13 bases between them. The CDR3 bases are TGCAGTGCTTGGACCGATATCGATGAGCAGTTCTTC. The encoded protein is CSAWTDIDEQFF.

This chain connects TRBV6-5 to TRBJ2-1; 7 bases agree with TRBD2. Germline loops: CDR1 MNHEY, CDR2 SVGAGI. CDR3 length equals 15 residues. V lost 8 bases to trimming and J lost 7 bases; unmatched junction nucleotides: 14. CDR3 protein: CASLYLAGEYNEQFF. The CDR3 coding sequence is TGTGCCAGCTTATACTTGGCGGGAGAGTATAATGAGCAGTTCTTC.

The V and J genes are TRBV18 and TRBJ2-5; either TRBD1 or TRBD2 may fit D (5 bases each). Germline assignment: CDR1 KGHSH and CDR2 LQKENI. V was cut by 2 bases and J by 6 bases, with 16 bases left in between. This CDR3 is 15 amino acids long. The CDR3 region is CASSPGTTDTQTQYF. In nucleotides, the CDR3 is TGTGCCAGCTCACCAGGGACGACGGATACTCAGACCCAGTACTTC.

The table lists this clonotype with a few counts. The V call is TRBV6-5, the J call TRBJ1-2; possibly TRBD1 for D (6 bases). The CDR3 sequence is 14 residues long. Germline CDR1 and CDR2: MNHEY and SVGAGI. The ends were cut back, 2 bases at V and 6 bases at J, with 13 bases in the middle. The CDR3 is CASSYGRGTDGYTF. The CDR3 coding sequence is TGTGCCAGCAGTTACGGTAGGGGGACGGATGGCTACACCTTC.

This rearrangement joins TRBV12-5 to TRBJ2-7; D perhaps matches TRBD1 (5 bases). This CDR3 has 14 residues. The germline V and J ends were trimmed by 3 bases and 3 bases, with 12 bases remaining between them. Per the germline V gene, CDR1 is LGHNT and CDR2 is FRNRAP. The CDR3 is CASGFDPQDYEQYF. The CDR3 DNA is TGTGCTAGTGGTTTTGACCCACAGGACTACGAGCAGTACTTC.

This clonotype showed up many times. This rearrangement joins TRBV18 to TRBJ2-3; 12 bases line up with TRBD2. Germline loops: CDR1 KGHSH, CDR2 LQKENI. After removal of 8 bases from V and 5 bases from J, the junction contained 5 bases not matched to a gene. CDR3 size: 14 residues. The CDR3 nucleotides read TGTGCCAGCAGTCCGGGACTAGCGGGAGATACGCAGTATTTT. Translation: CASSPGLAGDTQYF.

This clonotype came up many times. The rearrangement links TRBV20-1 to TRBJ2-1, with 9 bases lining up with TRBD1. The V and J ends lost 5 bases and 4 bases, in that order; junction bases with no gene match: 9. The CDR3 is 15 amino acids. In germline, CDR1 is DFQATT, CDR2 SNEGSKA (reference sequence). The CDR3 loop is CSASRIQGAYNEQFF. In DNA form, the CDR3 reads TGCAGTGCTTCCAGGATACAGGGGGCATACAATGAGCAGTTCTTC.